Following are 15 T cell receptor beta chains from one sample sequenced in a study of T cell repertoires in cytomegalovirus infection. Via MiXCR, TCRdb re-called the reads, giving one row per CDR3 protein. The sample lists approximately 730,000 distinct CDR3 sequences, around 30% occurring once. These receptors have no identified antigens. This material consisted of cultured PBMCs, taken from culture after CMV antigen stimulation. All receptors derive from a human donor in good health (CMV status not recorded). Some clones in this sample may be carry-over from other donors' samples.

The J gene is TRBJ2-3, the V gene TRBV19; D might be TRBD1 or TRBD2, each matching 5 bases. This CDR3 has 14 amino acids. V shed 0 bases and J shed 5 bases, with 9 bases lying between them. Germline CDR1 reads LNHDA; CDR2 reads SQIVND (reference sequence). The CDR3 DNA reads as TGTGCCAGTAGTATAGAGAGGGGAGAAGATACGCAGTATTTT. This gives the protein CASSIERGEDTQYF. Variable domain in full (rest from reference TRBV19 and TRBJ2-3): DGGITQSPKYLFRKEGQNVTLSCEQNLNHDAMYWYRQDPGQGLRLIYYSQIVNDFQKGDIAEGYSVSREKKESFPLTVTSAQKNPTAFYLCASSIERGEDTQYFGPGTRLTVL.

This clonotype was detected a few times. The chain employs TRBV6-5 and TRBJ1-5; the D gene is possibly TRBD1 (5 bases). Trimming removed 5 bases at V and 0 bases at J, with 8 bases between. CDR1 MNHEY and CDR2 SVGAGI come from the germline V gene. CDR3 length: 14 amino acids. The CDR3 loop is CASSPGHSNQPQHF. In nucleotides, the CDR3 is TGTGCCAGCAGTCCAGGGCATAGCAATCAGCCCCAGCATTTT.

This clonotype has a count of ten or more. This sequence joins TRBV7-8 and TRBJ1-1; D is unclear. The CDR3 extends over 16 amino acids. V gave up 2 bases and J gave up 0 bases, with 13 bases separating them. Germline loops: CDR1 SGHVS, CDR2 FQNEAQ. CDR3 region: CASSLLAGTMNTEAFF. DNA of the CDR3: TGTGCCAGCAGCTTATTAGCGGGCACGATGAACACTGAAGCTTTCTTT.

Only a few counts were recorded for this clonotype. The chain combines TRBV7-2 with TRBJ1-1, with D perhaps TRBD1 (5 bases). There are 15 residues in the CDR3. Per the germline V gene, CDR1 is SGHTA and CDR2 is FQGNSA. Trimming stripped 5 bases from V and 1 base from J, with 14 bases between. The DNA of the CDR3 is TGTGCCAGCAGCCCCCTGGTGGGGGGGAACACTGAAGCTTTCTTT. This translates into CASSPLVGGNTEAFF.

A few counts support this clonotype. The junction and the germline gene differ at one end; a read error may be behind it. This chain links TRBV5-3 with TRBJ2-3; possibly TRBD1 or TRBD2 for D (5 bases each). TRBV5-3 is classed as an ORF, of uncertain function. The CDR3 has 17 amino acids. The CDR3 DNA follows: TGTGCCAGCAGCTCTGGGGGAACGGTGACTAGCACAGATACGCAGTATTTT. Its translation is CASSSGGTVTSTDTQYF.

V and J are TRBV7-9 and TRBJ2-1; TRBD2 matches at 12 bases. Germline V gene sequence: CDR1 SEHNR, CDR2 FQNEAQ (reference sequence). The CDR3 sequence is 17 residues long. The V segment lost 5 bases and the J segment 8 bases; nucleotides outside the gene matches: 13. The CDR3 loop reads CASSTRPSSGGAHEQFF. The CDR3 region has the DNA TGTGCCAGCAGCACCCGGCCCTCTAGCGGGGGGGCCCATGAGCAGTTCTTC.

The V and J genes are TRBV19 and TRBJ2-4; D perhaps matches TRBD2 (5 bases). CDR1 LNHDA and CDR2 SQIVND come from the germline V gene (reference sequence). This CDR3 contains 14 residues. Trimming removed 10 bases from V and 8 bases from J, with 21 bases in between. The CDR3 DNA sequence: TGTGCCACTACACCCGGACTTCGCGAGGACATTCAGTACTTC. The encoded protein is CATTPGLREDIQYF.

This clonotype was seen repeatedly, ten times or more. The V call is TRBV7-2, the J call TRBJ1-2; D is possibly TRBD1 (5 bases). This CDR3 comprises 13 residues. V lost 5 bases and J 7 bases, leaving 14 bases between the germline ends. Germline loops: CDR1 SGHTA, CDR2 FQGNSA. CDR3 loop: CASSTGGGGGYTF. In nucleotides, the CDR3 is TGTGCCAGCAGCACCGGGGGTGGCGGTGGCTACACCTTC.

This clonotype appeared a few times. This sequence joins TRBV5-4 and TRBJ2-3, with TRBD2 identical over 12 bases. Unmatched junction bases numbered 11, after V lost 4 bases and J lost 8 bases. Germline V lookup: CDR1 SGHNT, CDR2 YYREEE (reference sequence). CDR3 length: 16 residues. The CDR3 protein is CASSARTSGIRGTQYF. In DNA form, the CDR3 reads TGTGCCAGCAGCGCCCGGACTAGCGGGATTCGGGGTACGCAGTATTTT.

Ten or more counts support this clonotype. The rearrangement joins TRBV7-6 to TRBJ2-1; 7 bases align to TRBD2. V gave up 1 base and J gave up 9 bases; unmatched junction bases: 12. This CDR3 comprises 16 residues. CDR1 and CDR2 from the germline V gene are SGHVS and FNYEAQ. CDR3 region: CASSLVGSGSGGEQFF. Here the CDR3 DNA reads TGTGCCAGCAGCTTAGTAGGGTCCGGGTCGGGGGGTGAGCAGTTCTTC.

The CDR3 DNA reads as TGTGCCAGCAGGTCTACCCAAGGCACAGATACGCAGTATTTT. Residues: CASRSTQGTDTQYF. The chain couples TRBV6-2 or TRBV6-3 to TRBJ2-3; D gene unclear. V lost 6 bases and J 1 base, leaving 11 bases between the germline ends. The CDR3 runs to 14 residues. The V gene's germline CDR1 is MNHEY and CDR2 SVGEGT.

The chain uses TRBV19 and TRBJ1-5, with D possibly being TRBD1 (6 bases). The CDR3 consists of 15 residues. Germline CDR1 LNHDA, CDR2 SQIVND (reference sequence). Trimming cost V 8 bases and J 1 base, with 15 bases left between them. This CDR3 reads CASLKSGASNQPQHF. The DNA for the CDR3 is TGTGCCAGTCTCAAGTCGGGGGCCAGCAATCAGCCCCAGCATTTT.

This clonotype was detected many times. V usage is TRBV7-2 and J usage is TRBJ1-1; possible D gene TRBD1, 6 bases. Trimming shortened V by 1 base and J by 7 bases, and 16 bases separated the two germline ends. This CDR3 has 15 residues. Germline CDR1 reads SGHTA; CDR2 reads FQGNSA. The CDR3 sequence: CASSLVGGGIYEAFF. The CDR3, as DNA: TGTGCCAGCAGCTTAGTAGGAGGGGGTATCTATGAAGCTTTCTTT.

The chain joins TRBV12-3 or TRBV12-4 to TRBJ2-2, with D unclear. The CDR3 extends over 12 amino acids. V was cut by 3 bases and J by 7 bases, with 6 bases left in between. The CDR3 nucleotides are TGTGCCAGCAGTTTTTTCGGCGGGGAGCTGTTTTTT. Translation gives CASSFFGGELFF.

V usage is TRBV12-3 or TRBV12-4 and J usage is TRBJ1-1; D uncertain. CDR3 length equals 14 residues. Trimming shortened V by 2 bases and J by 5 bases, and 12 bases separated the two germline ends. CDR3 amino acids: CASSLTTAGTEAFF. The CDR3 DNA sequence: TGTGCCAGCAGTTTAACGACTGCGGGGACTGAAGCTTTCTTT.